Following are 3 T cell receptor beta chains from one sample sequenced in a study of T cells in Graves' hyperthyroidism and ophthalmopathy. RNA transcripts provided the source from which TCR beta CDR3 regions were amplified. The TCR CDR3 first-round RT-PCR relied on the HTBI primer set. Via MiXCR, TCRdb re-called the multiplex PCR reads, giving one row per CDR3 protein. The data show some 360,000 distinct CDR3 sequences, around 18% seen once. Sequencing was performed on blood. All receptors derive from a middle-aged woman with Graves' ophthalmopathy.

This clonotype was seen many times. This chain uses TRBV10-2 with TRBJ2-3; 7 bases match TRBD2. Germline V gene data show CDR1 as WSHSY and CDR2 as SAAADI. With 5 bases clipped from V and 9 bases from J, the junction kept 5 bases outside the gene matches. This CDR3 has 12 residues. Here the CDR3 reads CASSRSSGTQYF. In DNA, the CDR3 is TGCGCCAGCAGTAGGAGTAGCGGGACGCAGTATTTT.

In its sample, this clonotype was seen many times. The rearrangement links TRBV11-3 to TRBJ2-5, with TRBD2 matching 11 bases. From germline, CDR1 is SGHNT and CDR2 YENEEA. V lost 1 base to trimming and J lost 5 bases; unmatched junction nucleotides: 12. This CDR3 contains 18 residues. CDR3 loop: CASSLGVASGRSWETQYF. CDR3 nucleotides: TGTGCCAGCAGCTTAGGGGTGGCTAGCGGGAGGTCGTGGGAGACCCAGTACTTC.

This clonotype was seen more than once but under ten times. This may stem from a read error, because a much larger clone lies one nucleotide away. The genes are TRBV19 and TRBJ1-5, with 10 bases fitting TRBD1. In germline, CDR1 is LNHDA, CDR2 SQIVND (reference sequence). This CDR3 region has 16 residues. With V trimmed by 3 bases and J by 7 bases, 9 bases remained unmatched. Written as DNA, the CDR3 is TGTGCCAGTAGTATTCCCGGACAGGGGGTGAGGCAGCCCCAGCATTTT. As protein: CASSIPGQGVRQPQHF.